This TCR beta chain was profiled in a study of blood T cells in healthy people across ages. Broader study findings: Older age went with lower TCR beta diversity per million T cells, in a roughly linear way.

The CDR3 covers 15 residues. V was pared by 0 bases and J by 7 bases, with 15 bases between. Germline V gene data show CDR1 as LGHDT and CDR2 as YNNKEL (reference sequence). Then a second PCR, running about 6 to 11 cycles, was carried out with a sample-barcoded 5' primer and a J-beta primer mix. Each cDNA molecule received a tag from a template-switch adaptor that had 12 random nucleotides. One entry per CDR3 protein results from TCRdb running MiXCR on the 5' RACE reads. The sample lists 550,000 to 700,000 distinct CDR3 sequences, 25% to 30% occurring once. On this clonotype: Antigen: not known.

The chain carries TRBV3-1 and TRBJ2-5; the D is unclear. This clonotype originated in a woman in her sixties or seventies in good health. The specimen was blood. CDR3 protein: CASSQDGSDLRTQYF. In DNA, the CDR3 is TGTGCCAGCAGCCAAGATGGGTCAGACCTTCGGACCCAGTACTTC.